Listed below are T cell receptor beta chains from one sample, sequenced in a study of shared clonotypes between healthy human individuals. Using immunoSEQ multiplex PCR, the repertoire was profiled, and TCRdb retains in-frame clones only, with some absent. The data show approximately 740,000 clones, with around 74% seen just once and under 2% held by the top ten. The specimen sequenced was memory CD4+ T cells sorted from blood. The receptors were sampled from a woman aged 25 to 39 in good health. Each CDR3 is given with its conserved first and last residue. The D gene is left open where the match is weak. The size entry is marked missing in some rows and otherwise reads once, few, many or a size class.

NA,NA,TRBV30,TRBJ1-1,TGTGCCTGGAGTCAATCCATGAACACTGAAGCTTTCTTT,CAWSQSMNTEAFF
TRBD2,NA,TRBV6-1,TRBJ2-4,TGTGCCAGCCGCAGCGGGAGGTCTCTAAAAAACATTCAGTACTTC,CASRSGRSLKNIQYF
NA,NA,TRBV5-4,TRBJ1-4,TGTGCCAGCAGCTTAAACTCTAATGAAAAACTGTTTTTT,CASSLNSNEKLFF
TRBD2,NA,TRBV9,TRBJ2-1,TGTGCCAGCAGCGTAATGGGTAGCGGGAGGAGCAATGAGCAGTTCTTC,CASSVMGSGRSNEQFF
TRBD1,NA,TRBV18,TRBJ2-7,TGTGCCAGCTCACCACTTGAACAGGGGGCGTCCTACGAGCAGTACTTC,CASSPLEQGASYEQYF
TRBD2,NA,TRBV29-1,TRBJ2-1,TGCAGCGTTGAAGGGACTAGCTACCGGAATGAGCAGTTCTTC,CSVEGTSYRNEQFF
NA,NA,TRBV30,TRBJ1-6,TGTGCCTGGAATAATATCTGGGGCCTCGTAAATTCACCCCTCCACTTT,CAWNNIWGLVNSPLHF
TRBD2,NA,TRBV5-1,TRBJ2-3,TGCGCCAGCAGCTGGGGACTAGCGGGAGGTACAGATACGCAGTATTTT,CASSWGLAGGTDTQYF
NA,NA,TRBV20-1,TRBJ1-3,TGCAGTGCTAGAGCCCTTGAGACCATATATTTT,CSARALETIYF
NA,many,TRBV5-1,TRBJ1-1,TGCGCCAGCAGCTTGTCGAGGAGCACTGAAGCTTTCTTT,CASSLSRSTEAFF
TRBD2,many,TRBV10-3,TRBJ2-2,TGTGCCATCAGTGAGTCCTTAGCGGGGTATAACACCGGGGAGCTGTTTTTT,CAISESLAGYNTGELFF
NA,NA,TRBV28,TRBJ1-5,TGTGCCAGCAGGGCAGGCAATCAGCCCCAGCATTTT,CASRAGNQPQHF
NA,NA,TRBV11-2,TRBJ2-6,TGTGCCAGCAGCTTACAGGCGTCTGGGGCCAACGTCCTGACTTTC,CASSLQASGANVLTF
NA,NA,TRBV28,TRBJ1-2,TGTGCCAGCAGAGGTGGGAACTCGGGCTATGGCTACACCTTC,CASRGGNSGYGYTF
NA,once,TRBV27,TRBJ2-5,TGTGCCAGCAGTTTTACAGGGATACAGACCCAGTACTTC,CASSFTGIQTQYF
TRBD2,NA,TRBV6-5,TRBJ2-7,TGTGCCAGCAGCCCGGGACTAGCCTCCTACGAGCAGTACTTC,CASSPGLASYEQYF
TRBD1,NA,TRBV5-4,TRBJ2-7,TGTGCCAGCAGCTTACCCGGGACAGGTTCCTACGAGCAGTACTTC,CASSLPGTGSYEQYF
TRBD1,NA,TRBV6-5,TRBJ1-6,TGTGCCAGCGGAAGACAGGGGCACAATTCACCCCTCCACTTT,CASGRQGHNSPLHF
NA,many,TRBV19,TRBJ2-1,TGTGCCAGTAGTATCGCCGGGACGGATTACAATGAGCAGTTCTTC,CASSIAGTDYNEQFF
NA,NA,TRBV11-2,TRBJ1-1,TGTGCCAGCAGCTCCCAACAACGACAGAAAGAAGCTTTCTTT,CASSSQQRQKEAFF
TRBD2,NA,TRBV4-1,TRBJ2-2,TGCGCCAGCAGCCGCGGACTAGCGGAGAACACCGGGGAGCTGTTTTTT,CASSRGLAENTGELFF
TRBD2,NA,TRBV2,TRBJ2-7,TGTGCCAGCAGTGGAAGTAGGGCGGGAGTTTTCTCCTACGAGCAGTACTTC,CASSGSRAGVFSYEQYF
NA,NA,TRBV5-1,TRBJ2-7,TGCGCCAGCAGCTTGGACGGCAGGGTGTTGAGGGAGCAGTACTTC,CASSLDGRVLREQYF
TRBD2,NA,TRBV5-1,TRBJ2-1,TGCGCCAGCAGCTTATTAGCGGGAGGGCCCAATGAGCAGTTCTTC,CASSLLAGGPNEQFF
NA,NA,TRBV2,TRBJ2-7,TGTGCCAGCAAACTAAAAGTGAAGCAGTACTTC,CASKLKVKQYF
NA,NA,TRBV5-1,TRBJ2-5,TGCGCCAGCAGCTTGGCCGATCCTTTTCGAGAGACCCAGTACTTC,CASSLADPFRETQYF
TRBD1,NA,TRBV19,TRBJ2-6,TGTGCCAGTAGTCGACAGGGGTTTGCAACTGGGGCCAACGTCCTGACTTTC,CASSRQGFATGANVLTF
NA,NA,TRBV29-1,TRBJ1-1,TGCAGCGTTGGTCGTTCAGAGAACACTGAAGCTTTCTTT,CSVGRSENTEAFF
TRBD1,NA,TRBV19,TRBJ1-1,TGTGCCAGTAGTACCCTCTGGGCAGGGGGAGCGAACACTGAAGCTTTCTTT,CASSTLWAGGANTEAFF
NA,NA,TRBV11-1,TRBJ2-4,TGTGCCAGCAGCTTAGGTCAAAACATTCAGTACTTC,CASSLGQNIQYF
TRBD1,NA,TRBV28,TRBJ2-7,TGTGCCAGCAGCTCCGGACAGGGGGTTGCCTACGAGCAGTACTTC,CASSSGQGVAYEQYF
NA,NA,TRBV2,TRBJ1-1,TGTGCCAGCAGTGATTTGGAACAGCAGAACACTGAAGCTTTCTTT,CASSDLEQQNTEAFF
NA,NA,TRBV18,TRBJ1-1,TGTGCCAGCTCACCCCCGGGTGTGGGGATCAACACTGAAGCTTTCTTT,CASSPPGVGINTEAFF
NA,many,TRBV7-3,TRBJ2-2,TGTGCCAGCAGCCAATGGGGGTTGGGGTACACCGGGGAGCTGTTTTTT,CASSQWGLGYTGELFF
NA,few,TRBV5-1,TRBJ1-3,TGCGCCAGCAGCTTTGATTACTCTCAGGGAAACACCATATATTTT,CASSFDYSQGNTIYF
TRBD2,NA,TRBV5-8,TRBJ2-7,TGTGCCAGCATCTGGACTAGCGGGTTGACGAAGCAGTACTTC,CASIWTSGLTKQYF
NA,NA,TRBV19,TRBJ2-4,TGTGCCAGTAGTAATAGGGGTAAAAACATTCAGTACTTC,CASSNRGKNIQYF
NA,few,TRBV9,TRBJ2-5,TGTGCCAGCAGCGTAGGCGGGGCGGGGACGGAGACCCAGTACTTC,CASSVGGAGTETQYF
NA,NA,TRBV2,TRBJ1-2,TGTGCCAGCCGGACTGGACAGCAAAACTATGGCTACACCTTC,CASRTGQQNYGYTF
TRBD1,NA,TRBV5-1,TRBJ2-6,TGCGCCAGCAGCTTGATTCCAGGGGGCGCGATTGGGGCCAACGTCCTGACTTTC,CASSLIPGGAIGANVLTF
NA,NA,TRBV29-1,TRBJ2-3,TGCAGCGTTGAACCCTCGGGCCCTCCCACAGATACGCAGTATTTT,CSVEPSGPPTDTQYF
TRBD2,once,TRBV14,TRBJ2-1,TGTGCCAGCAGCCGTCGGCGACCTAGCGGGAGTAGAGATGAGCAGTTCTTC,CASSRRRPSGSRDEQFF
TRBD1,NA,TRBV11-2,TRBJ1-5,TGTGCCAGCAGCTTATTAGGGGGCGGTGATCAGCCCCAGCATTTT,CASSLLGGGDQPQHF
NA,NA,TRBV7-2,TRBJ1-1,TGTGCCAGCAGCACAACGCAGGGGACTGAAGCTTTCTTT,CASSTTQGTEAFF
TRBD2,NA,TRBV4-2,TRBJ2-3,TGTGCCAGCAGCCAATTGAGGAGCGGGGGCCCCACAGATACGCAGTATTTT,CASSQLRSGGPTDTQYF
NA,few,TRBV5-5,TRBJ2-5,TGTGCCAGCAGCTTGGGTCCTACAGTGGGTGCAGAGACCCAGTACTTC,CASSLGPTVGAETQYF
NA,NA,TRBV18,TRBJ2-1,TGTGCCAGCTCACCACGAACCTATGAGCAGTTCTTC,CASSPRTYEQFF
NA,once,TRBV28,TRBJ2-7,TGTGCCAGCAGTTTCTTAGAGGGAGGAAAGGCTTACGAGCAGTACTTC,CASSFLEGGKAYEQYF
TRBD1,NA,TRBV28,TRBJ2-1,TGTGCCAGCAGGACGAGACAGGGAAGCTCCTACAATGAGCAGTTCTTC,CASRTRQGSSYNEQFF
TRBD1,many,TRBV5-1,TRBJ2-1,TGCGCCAGCAGCTTGGGGGACAGGGACTACAATGAGCAGTTCTTC,CASSLGDRDYNEQFF